This TCR beta chain appears in the sequencing data of a study of OX40 agonist ivuxolimab in advanced cancers. Exclusion of a patient followed from autoimmune disease history or systemic immunosuppression. Assay used: immunoSEQ multiplex PCR; TCRdb lists only in-frame clones, some missing. Of approximately 70,000 clones listed, 86% are singletons. Germline CDR1 GTSNPN, CDR2 SVGIG (reference sequence). This CDR3 is 12 amino acids long. V lost 5 bases, J lost 2 bases, and 0 bases stayed unmatched. The receptor's source is an adult with an advanced solid tumor such as melanoma, head and neck, liver or kidney cancer. The sample was CD4+ or CD8+ T cells sorted from blood, taken in a trial of the OX40 agonist ivuxolimab. This chain links TRBV30 with TRBJ1-2, with 9 nucleotides matching TRBD1. CDR3 amino acids: CAWGTGNYGYTF. The CDR3 DNA follows: TGTGCCTGGGGGACAGGGAACTATGGCTACACCTTC.